The next 6 T cell receptor beta chains were all read from a single sample in a study of cytomegalovirus exposure and HLA in healthy donors (dated by TCRdb to about 2017). Libraries were prepared through the immunoSEQ multiplex PCR assay. For the multiplex PCR, a mixture combining 60 forward primers for TCR Vbeta segments and 13 reverse primers for TCR Jbeta segments was used. TCRdb limited this immuneACCESS table to in-frame rearrangements with V and J called. A share of clones is missing; checked studies link under half to unresolved V genes, and the rest is unexplained. Here the sample has around 260,000 clones; roughly 80% occur a single time. About 0.28% of the sample is held by the ten biggest clonotypes. Material: PBMCs. The receptors were gathered from a girl aged 2 to 9 in good health and CMV-seronegative.

This sequence joins TRBV30 and TRBJ1-3; D gene uncertain. V was shortened by 7 bases and J by 4 bases, with 14 bases between the two germline ends. The CDR3 runs to 13 residues. CDR1 GTSNPN and CDR2 SVGIG come from the germline V gene (reference sequence). CDR3 nucleotide sequence: TGTGCCTCTCACCCGGGATCCGGAAACACCATATATTTT. Translating gives CASHPGSGNTIYF.

The rearrangement joins TRBV7-6 to TRBJ2-5; perhaps TRBD1 as D (6 bases). Looked up from germline, CDR1 is SGHVS and CDR2 is FNYEAQ. V lost 5 bases and J lost 2, with 15 bases in between. There are 15 residues in the CDR3. DNA for the CDR3: TGTGCCAGCAGCCCCAGGGGCAGTCCACAAGAGACCCAGTACTTC. Its translation: CASSPRGSPQETQYF.

The chain combines TRBV7-9 with TRBJ2-1; 10 positions match TRBD1. This CDR3 spans 14 amino acids. CDR1 SEHNR and CDR2 FQNEAQ come from the germline V gene (reference sequence). The junction had 2 bases not matched to a gene; V was cut back by 3 bases and J by 6 bases. CDR3 sequence reads: CASSFGTGANEQFF. The CDR3 bases are TGTGCCAGCAGCTTCGGGACAGGGGCCAATGAGCAGTTCTTC.

The V call is TRBV19, the J call TRBJ1-2; no clear D. Trimming removed 10 bases at V and 4 bases at J, with 13 bases between. CDR1 and CDR2 (germline): LNHDA, SQIVND (reference sequence). The CDR3 is 12 amino acids. CDR3 bases: TGTGCCATCGATATCGGGAGCTATGGCTACACCTTC. It codes for CAIDIGSYGYTF. Together with reference TRBV19 and TRBJ1-2, the CDR3 gives the full variable domain: DGGITQSPKYLFRKEGQNVTLSCEQNLNHDAMYWYRQDPGQGLRLIYYSQIVNDFQKGDIAEGYSVSREKKESFPLTVTSAQKNPTAFYLCAIDIGSYGYTFGSGTRLTVV.

V is TRBV4-2 and J is TRBJ2-3; D is ambiguous. This CDR3 comprises 12 residues. Germline CDR1 reads LGHNA; CDR2 reads YNFKEQ. Trimming took off 1 base at V and 10 bases at J, with 9 bases between the two ends. The CDR3 sequence is CASSQGRSAQYF. The CDR3 nucleotides are TGTGCCAGCAGCCAAGGCAGGTCGGCGCAGTATTTT.

The DNA of the CDR3 is TGTGCCAGCAGCCCGACGCTACTTTTGACTTATGGCTACACCTTC. It is translated as CASSPTLLLTYGYTF. The rearrangement links TRBV14 to TRBJ1-2, with unresolved D. This CDR3 region has 15 residues. Looked up from germline, CDR1 is SGHDN and CDR2 is FVKESK. The V end lost 4 bases, the J end lost 5 bases, and 17 bases lay between the germline ends.